The text below deals with one T cell receptor beta chain. The repertoire was sequenced with immunoSEQ multiplex PCR; TCRdb's copy has only in-frame clones and lacks some. The table lists 150,000 to 200,000 clones, approximately 86% of them singletons. Germline CDR1 and CDR2: ENHRY and SYGVKD. Trimming cost V 4 bases and J 4 bases, with 9 bases left between them. The CDR3 runs 13 residues. This entry comes from a study of blood T cell repertoires in COVID-19. The sequence was obtained from a man in his forties or fifties with active or convalescent COVID-19. The sequenced sample was peripheral blood. The chain joins TRBV10-3 to TRBJ2-3, with D possibly matching TRBD1 (6 bases). CDR3 sequence reads: CAISVQGSDTQYF. CDR3 sequence (DNA): TGTGCCATCAGTGTGCAGGGGTCAGATACGCAGTATTTT.